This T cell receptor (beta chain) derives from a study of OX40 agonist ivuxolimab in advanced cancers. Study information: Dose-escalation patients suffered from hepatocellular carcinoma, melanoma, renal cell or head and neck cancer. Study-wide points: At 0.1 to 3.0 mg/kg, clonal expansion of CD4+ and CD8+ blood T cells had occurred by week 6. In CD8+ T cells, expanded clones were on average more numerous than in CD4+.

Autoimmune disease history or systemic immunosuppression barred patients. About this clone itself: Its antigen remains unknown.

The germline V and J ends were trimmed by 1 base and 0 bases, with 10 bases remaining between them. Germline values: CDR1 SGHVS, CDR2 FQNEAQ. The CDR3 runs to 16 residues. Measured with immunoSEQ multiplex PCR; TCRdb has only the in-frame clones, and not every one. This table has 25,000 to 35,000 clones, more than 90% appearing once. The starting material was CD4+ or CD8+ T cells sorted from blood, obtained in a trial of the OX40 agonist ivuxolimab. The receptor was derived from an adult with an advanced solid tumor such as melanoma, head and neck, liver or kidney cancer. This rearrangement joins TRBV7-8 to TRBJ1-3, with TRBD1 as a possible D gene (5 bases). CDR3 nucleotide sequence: TGTGCCAGCAGCTTAGTTGGTGACAGCTCTGGAAACACCATATATTTT. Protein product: CASSLVGDSSGNTIYF. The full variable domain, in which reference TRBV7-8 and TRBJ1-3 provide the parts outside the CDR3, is GAGVSQSPRYKVAKRGQDVALRCDPISGHVSLFWYQQALGQGPEFLTYFQNEAQLDKSGLPSDRFFAERPEGSVSTLKIQRTQQEDSAVYLCASSLVGDSSGNTIYFGEGSWLTVV.